The next 23 T cell receptor beta chains were all read from a single sample in a study of T-cell reconstitution after alpha-beta-depleted transplantation in children. TCRbeta library construction was performed incorporating unique molecular identifiers. TCRdb re-analysed the PCR reads in MiXCR, keeping a single row per CDR3 protein. Among more than 85,000 distinct CDR3 sequences, 7.5% to 9.5% were seen once, and the ten largest hold about 17%. Sequenced here: PBMCs, sampled before TCRalphabeta/CD19-depleted stem cell transplant. These receptors were collected from a boy between 2 and 10 years old with acute lymphoblastic leukemia, due to receive a stem cell transplant.

The chain has TRBV2 and TRBJ1-5, with D perhaps matching TRBD1 (5 bases). CDR3 length: 14 residues. CDR1 and CDR2 from the germline V gene are SNHLY and FYNNEI. The V and J ends lost 2 bases and 1 base respectively, with 6 bases between them. CDR3 DNA sequence: TGTGCCAGCAGTGAAAGACAGAGCAATCAGCCCCAGCATTTT. Encoded protein: CASSERQSNQPQHF.

This clonotype was observed a few times. The rearrangement joins TRBV4-2 to TRBJ2-1; perhaps D is TRBD1 or TRBD2 (5 bases each). The germline gives CDR1 LGHNA, CDR2 YNFKEQ. With 2 bases removed from V and 8 bases from J, the gap between germline ends came to 13 bases. The CDR3 runs to 14 residues. CDR3 region: CASSQRDGLDEQFF. The DNA for the CDR3 is TGTGCCAGCAGCCAAAGGGACGGATTGGATGAGCAGTTCTTC.

V usage is TRBV5-1 and J usage is TRBJ2-7, with D perhaps given as TRBD1 or TRBD2 (5 bases each). Germline V CDR1 and CDR2: SGHRS, YFSETQ. CDR3 length: 15 amino acids. Trimming cost V 0 bases and J 4 bases, with 14 bases left between them. The CDR3 nucleotides are TGCGCCAGCAGCTTGGGGGGCCGGGACGGGTACGAGCAGTACTTC. Amino acids: CASSLGGRDGYEQYF.

This clonotype was seen more than once but under ten times. This chain links TRBV2 with TRBJ2-3; 15 bases line up with TRBD2. Germline CDR1 and CDR2: SNHLY and FYNNEI. With 8 bases clipped from V and 2 bases from J, the junction kept 8 bases outside the gene matches. There are 17 residues in the CDR3. The CDR3 region is CASGGLAGGPPTDTQYF. The CDR3 nucleotides read TGTGCCAGCGGCGGACTAGCGGGGGGGCCCCCCACAGATACGCAGTATTTT.

In this sample, this clonotype turned up a few times. This chain uses TRBV2 with TRBJ1-4; TRBD1 matches 9 bases. The CDR3 is made up of 17 amino acids. J gave up 5 bases and V 4 bases, and 11 bases lay outside the gene matches. Germline loops: CDR1 SNHLY, CDR2 FYNNEI. The CDR3 region is CASSVFIPGTGNEKLFF. For the CDR3, the DNA is TGTGCCAGCAGTGTTTTTATTCCCGGGACAGGGAATGAAAAACTGTTTTTT.

This clonotype was seen only a few times. The V and J genes are TRBV6-1 and TRBJ2-7, with D unclear. This CDR3 has 15 amino acids. Germline CDR1 reads MNHNS; CDR2 reads SASEGT. The ends were cut back, 10 bases at V and 3 bases at J, with 22 bases in the middle. CDR3 nucleotide sequence: TGTGCCACCTCGCCGTCGAGGATCCAAGGCTACGAGCAGTACTTC. Translated: CATSPSRIQGYEQYF.

A note on this clonotype: A much bigger clone sits one base away, suggesting this may be a read error. The V and J genes are TRBV6-5 and TRBJ2-1; TRBD2 matches 11 bases. Germline loops: CDR1 MNHEY, CDR2 SVGAGI. This CDR3 comprises 18 residues. The CDR3 reads CASSYGGELAGAYSEQFF. CDR3 coding DNA: TGTGCCAGCAGTTATGGGGGAGAACTAGCGGGGGCCTACAGTGAGCAGTTCTTC.

This chain joins TRBV7-2 and TRBJ2-2; 9 positions match TRBD1. Germline V gene lookup returns CDR1 SGHTA and CDR2 FQGNSA. After removal of 8 bases from V and 4 bases from J, the junction contained 8 bases not matched to a gene. The CDR3 is made up of 15 amino acids. The CDR3 loop is CASGADRGSTGELFF. CDR3 bases: TGTGCCAGCGGCGCGGACAGGGGAAGCACCGGGGAGCTGTTTTTT. The full variable domain, with the rest looked up from reference TRBV7-2 and TRBJ2-2, is GAGVSQSPSNKVTEKGKDVELRCDPISGHTALYWYRQSLGQGLEFLIYFQGNSAPDKSGLPSDRFSAERTGGSVSTLTIQRTQQEDSAVYLCASGADRGSTGELFFGEGSRLTVL.

This clonotype was seen a handful of times. The V call is TRBV15, the J call TRBJ2-7, with 8 bases that match TRBD1. Germline trimming cut 3 bases from V and 1 base from J; bases unmatched to any gene: 5. CDR1 is LNHNV and CDR2 is YYDKDF in the germline V gene (reference sequence). The CDR3 contains 15 residues. The CDR3: CATSSRTGLSYEQYF. The CDR3 DNA sequence: TGTGCCACCAGCAGCAGGACAGGGTTATCCTACGAGCAGTACTTC.

This clonotype was counted ten times or more. This chain joins TRBV20-1 and TRBJ2-7; 10 nucleotides line up with TRBD2. Germline V CDR1 and CDR2: DFQATT, SNEGSKA (reference sequence). The CDR3 loop spans 15 amino acids. Trimming removed 5 bases from V and 3 bases from J; junction bases left unmatched: 10. The CDR3 sequence: CSAGAPSGGLYEQYF. CDR3 nucleotides: TGCAGTGCTGGCGCCCCTAGCGGGGGACTCTACGAGCAGTACTTC.

This clonotype was detected a few times. This chain uses TRBV7-8 with TRBJ1-6; D perhaps matches TRBD1 (6 bases). The CDR3 covers 14 residues. Between the trimmed V and J ends, which lost 7 bases and 6 bases, there was a span of 13 bases. Germline V CDR1 and CDR2: SGHVS, FQNEAQ. The CDR3 bases are TGTGCCAGCACCTACAGGGAGGGTAATTCACCCCTCCACTTT. Amino acids: CASTYREGNSPLHF.

This clonotype has only a few counts. This chain joins TRBV3-1 and TRBJ1-2; D uncertain. From germline, CDR1 is LGHDT and CDR2 YNNKEL (reference sequence). The CDR3 is 13 amino acids. V was pared by 3 bases and J by 2 bases, with 7 bases between. DNA of the CDR3: TGTGCCAGCAGCCACGGAACCAACTATGGCTACACCTTC. Translating it yields CASSHGTNYGYTF.

The sample holds many counts of this clonotype. The rearrangement links TRBV20-1 to TRBJ1-5; maybe TRBD1 (5 bases). Germline CDR1 is DFQATT and CDR2 is SNEGSKA (reference sequence). V dropped 3 bases and J dropped 2 bases, with 14 bases sitting between them. This CDR3 is 15 amino acids long. The CDR3 spells CSASVRTRGNQPQHF. CDR3 coding DNA: TGCAGTGCTAGCGTCCGGACCAGGGGCAATCAGCCCCAGCATTTT.

The sample holds many counts of this clonotype. This rearrangement joins TRBV20-1 to TRBJ2-7; 8 nucleotides match TRBD2. Losses at the gene ends were 6 bases for V and 6 bases for J; bases not matched to a gene: 10. Germline V gene lookup returns CDR1 DFQATT and CDR2 SNEGSKA (reference sequence). CDR3 size: 13 residues. DNA for the CDR3: TGCAGTGCAACTCCGGGACTAGAAGGCGAGCAGTACTTC. Translation gives CSATPGLEGEQYF.

This clonotype was recorded at least ten times. The rearrangement links TRBV21-1 to TRBJ1-2. TRBV21-1 corresponds to a pseudogene. This CDR3 has 15 amino acids. The CDR3 sequence: CASSKKEGSNYGYTF. The CDR3 coding sequence is TGTGCCAGCAGCAAAAAGGAAGGATCTAACTATGGCTACACCTTC.

The genes are TRBV18 and TRBJ1-5; D gene unclear. This CDR3 has 13 amino acids. Between the trimmed V and J ends, which lost 3 bases and 6 bases, there was a span of 9 bases. In germline, CDR1 is KGHSH, CDR2 LQKENI. The CDR3 DNA follows: TGTGCCAGCTCACCGGCTGGGAGTCAGCCCCAGCATTTT. It yields the protein CASSPAGSQPQHF. The whole variable domain, filled in from reference TRBV18 and TRBJ1-5, reads NAGVMQNPRHLVRRRGQEARLRCSPMKGHSHVYWYRQLPEEGLKFMVYLQKENIIDESGMPKERFSAEFPKEGPSILRIQQVVRGDSAAYFCASSPAGSQPQHFGDGTRLSIL.

There are many counts of this clonotype. The chain has TRBV27 and TRBJ2-5; maybe TRBD1 (6 bases). CDR1 and CDR2 from the germline V gene are MNHEY and SMNVEV (reference sequence). The CDR3 is 15 residues long. V was shortened by 5 bases and J by 2 bases, with 15 bases between the two germline ends. DNA for the CDR3: TGTGCCAGCAGTACAGGGACGATACTGCAAGAGACCCAGTACTTC. Its translation is CASSTGTILQETQYF.

This clonotype was found many times. This chain links TRBV29-1 with TRBJ2-7; weak D call: TRBD1 (5 bases). Germline values: CDR1 SQVTM, CDR2 ANQGSEA. Trimming cost V 4 bases and J 3 bases, with 19 bases left between them. This CDR3 is 15 amino acids long. The CDR3 reads CSVVGSGRDIYEQYF. The CDR3 coding sequence is TGCAGCGTTGTAGGTTCGGGCAGGGATATCTACGAGCAGTACTTC.

Ten or more counts support this clonotype. The rearrangement joins TRBV6-5 to TRBJ2-1; 7 nucleotides agree with TRBD1. CDR3 length: 13 amino acids. From germline, CDR1 is MNHEY and CDR2 SVGAGI. With V trimmed by 7 bases and J by 9 bases, 9 bases remained unmatched. This CDR3 is CASTSTGAGEQFF. CDR3 nucleotide sequence: TGTGCCAGCACCTCCACAGGGGCCGGTGAGCAGTTCTTC.

The V gene is TRBV5-5, the J gene TRBJ2-1; the match to TRBD1 covers 7 bases. V was clipped by 4 bases and J by 9 bases; unmatched bases: 16. The CDR3 length is 16 residues. CDR1 and CDR2 (germline): SGHKS, YYEKEE (reference sequence). The CDR3 DNA follows: TGTGCCAGCAGCCGAGTTTTAACAGGGGAGTTTTCTGAGCAGTTCTTC. Its translation is CASSRVLTGEFSEQFF.

This clonotype has a count of ten or more. The chain carries TRBV29-1 and TRBJ2-7; 7 bases are a match to TRBD1. This CDR3 is built from 14 residues. Germline V gene lookup returns CDR1 SQVTM and CDR2 ANQGSEA. The junction had 7 bases not matched to a gene; V was cut back by 5 bases and J by 0 bases. The CDR3 DNA sequence: TGCAGCGTTCGACCCAACAGGGGCTCCTACGAGCAGTACTTC. Translated, it gives CSVRPNRGSYEQYF.

This clonotype was recorded a few times. The rearrangement uses TRBV20-1 and TRBJ1-5; D is ambiguous. The germline V gene encodes CDR1 DFQATT and CDR2 SNEGSKA (reference sequence). Trimming shortened V by 1 base and J by 0 bases, and 10 bases separated the two germline ends. CDR3 size: 15 residues. CDR3 DNA sequence: TGCAGTGCTAGAGGAGGCGGGAGTAGCAATCAGCCCCAGCATTTT. Residues: CSARGGGSSNQPQHF.

The sample holds many counts of this clonotype. V is TRBV5-6 and J is TRBJ2-5; TRBD1 agrees at 7 bases. J lost 5 bases, V lost 4 bases, and 8 bases had no gene match. In germline, CDR1 is SGHDT, CDR2 YYEEEE. This CDR3 is built from 14 residues. The CDR3 sequence is CASSGNRGMETQYF. DNA of the CDR3: TGTGCCAGCAGCGGAAACAGGGGTATGGAGACCCAGTACTTC.